A selection of T cell receptor beta chains follows, all from one sample in a study of cytomegalovirus exposure and HLA in healthy donors. The table came from immunoSEQ multiplex PCR; TCRdb's copy has only in-frame clones and leaves some out. The sample yields around 150,000 clones, of which the top ten take up roughly 2.6%. The sample taken for sequencing was PBMCs. These TCRs come from a man aged 35-49 years in good health and CMV-seronegative. CDR3s leave out the opening cysteine and the closing phenylalanine or tryptophan.

>TRBJ1-1|TRBV12-5
ASGTPRQYMNTEAF
>TRBJ1-1|TRBV12-5
ASVGQGDTEAF
>TRBJ1-1|TRBV6-1
ASSEQRSEAF
>TRBJ2-7|TRBV4-1
ASSQSQGRVYEQY
>TRBJ2-1|TRBV19
ASSRPSGVYNEQF
>TRBJ2-2|TRBV28
ASSFLNTGELF
>TRBJ2-7|TRBV11-2
ASSLGGSSYEQY
>TRBJ2-7|TRBV18
ASSPRQGYEQY
>TRBJ2-2|TRBV19
ADNSGQGDTGELF
>TRBJ1-2|TRBV6-5
ASSYVRGYGYT
>TRBJ2-1|TRBV13
ASSPELSYNEQF
>TRBJ1-6|TRBV14
ASSQGAAGAKSPLH
>TRBJ1-1|TRBV5-5
ASSVDSKAF
>TRBJ1-6|TRBV7-2
ASSVTGLSPLH
>TRBJ2-2|TRBV18
ASSNRAGGAGELF
>TRBJ2-7|TRBV2
ASSLLLEQY
>TRBJ2-7|TRBV18
ASSRDTGSYEQY
>TRBJ1-2|TRBV28
ASRITGEPSYGYT
>TRBJ2-2|TRBV28
ASSLPEDRGRKTGELF
>TRBJ2-3|TRBV5-1
ASSHGQGGDTQY
>TRBJ1-3|TRBV9
ASSAGGSGNTIY
>TRBJ1-1|TRBV23-1
ASSQHEGMNTEAF
>TRBJ2-7|TRBV4-3
ASSRTIAGASYEQY
>TRBJ2-3|TRBV29-1
SVEVASGVSGYTQY
>TRBJ1-1|TRBV4-3
ASSQERAGETEAF
>TRBJ1-5|TRBV19
ASTARVNSNQPQH
>TRBJ1-4|TRBV6-5
ASSPTGLKYEKLF
>TRBJ1-1|TRBV18
ASSPNSPNTEAF
>TRBJ2-2|TRBV4-3
ASSQARTGQGGTGELF
>TRBJ1-2|TRBV6-5
ASSGDSLLVGYT
>TRBJ2-5|TRBV19
ASSISNRQETQY
>TRBJ2-1|TRBV2
ASIETYNEQF
>TRBJ2-5|TRBV11-2
ASSFGTAQETQY
>TRBJ2-3|TRBV11-3
ASSLASSTDTQY
>TRBJ1-5|TRBV6-1
ASSRSGSNQPQH
>TRBJ2-7|TRBV7-2
ASSLLQGNQY
>TRBJ1-5|TRBV9
ASSVDDTRAQPQH